The 2 T cell receptor beta chains reported below all come from one sample, sequenced in a study of cytomegalovirus exposure and HLA in healthy donors. Researchers ran the PCR with 60 Vbeta and 13 Jbeta primers. Sequenced by immunoSEQ multiplex PCR; TCRdb stores in-frame clones only, minus some. The repertoire has some 190,000 clones, roughly four fifths of them found once; the top ten carry around 3.2%. Specimen: PBMCs. The receptors come from a woman between 25 and 40 years old in good health and CMV-seropositive.

The V gene is TRBV29-1, the J gene TRBJ2-3; TRBD2 matches at 7 bases. Trimming removed 4 bases from V and 0 bases from J; junction bases left unmatched: 10. The germline V gene has CDR1 SQVTM and CDR2 ANQGSEA. The CDR3 is 16 residues long. The CDR3 bases are TGCAGCGTTGCTATGTCTAGCGGAACGAGCACAGATACGCAGTATTTT. Its translation is CSVAMSSGTSTDTQYF.

CDR3 sequence: CASGGPGGYTF. The CDR3 coding sequence is TGTGCCAGCGGGGGCCCGGGCGGCTACACCTTC. The chain uses TRBV28 and TRBJ1-2; a possible D gene is TRBD1 (6 bases). With 8 bases removed from V and 8 bases from J, the gap between germline ends came to 12 bases. CDR3 length: 11 amino acids. The germline V gene has CDR1 MDHEN and CDR2 SYDVKM.